Shown below are 10 T cell receptor beta chains from a single sample sequenced in a study of CD8 T cells in Susac syndrome. Random hexamers served to reverse transcribe roughly 0.5 to 1 ug RNA. TCRdb re-called the immunoSEQ multiplex PCR reads with MiXCR, one entry per CDR3 protein. The sample contains 160,000 or so distinct CDR3 sequences, around 94% of which appear only once. Sequencing was done on a sample of CD4+ T cells from PBMCs. All receptors derive from a human donor with multiple sclerosis.

The rearrangement links TRBV20-1 to TRBJ1-2, with 8 bases matching TRBD1. Trimming removed 6 bases from V and 2 bases from J; junction bases left unmatched: 2. This CDR3 has 12 residues. Germline CDR1 DFQATT, CDR2 SNEGSKA (reference sequence). The CDR3 sequence is CSATGGNYGYTF. For the CDR3, the DNA is TGCAGTGCAACAGGGGGGAACTATGGCTACACCTTC.

The chain employs TRBV18 and TRBJ2-5; D ambiguous. Germline V gives CDR1 KGHSH, CDR2 LQKENI. The CDR3 is 13 residues long. The V end was cut by 3 bases, the J end by 1 base, with 6 bases between. The chain's CDR3 is CASSPISQETQYF. The DNA for the CDR3 is TGTGCCAGCTCACCGATTTCCCAAGAGACCCAGTACTTC.

In this sample, this clonotype turned up once. The chain couples TRBV18 to TRBJ2-7; D is unresolved. CDR1 and CDR2 from the germline V gene are KGHSH and LQKENI. The CDR3 runs 14 residues. Trimming took off 3 bases at V and 3 bases at J, with 12 bases between the two ends. The CDR3 here is CASSPSGSHYEQYF. The CDR3 nucleotides read TGTGCCAGCTCACCCTCCGGGTCCCACTACGAGCAGTACTTC.

The chain uses TRBV30 and TRBJ2-5; 12 nucleotides agree with TRBD1. The CDR3 is 14 amino acids. V shed 6 bases, J shed 4 bases, and the junction held 6 bases outside the gene matches. In germline, CDR1 is GTSNPN, CDR2 SVGIG (reference sequence). The CDR3 here is CACTRDRGRETQYF. The CDR3 DNA follows: TGTGCCTGTACGCGGGACAGGGGGCGAGAGACCCAGTACTTC.

This chain uses TRBV4-3 with TRBJ2-1; 8 bases line up with TRBD2. This CDR3 has 18 amino acids. In germline, CDR1 is LGHNA, CDR2 YSLEER. The V segment lost 3 bases and the J segment 6 bases; nucleotides outside the gene matches: 16. The CDR3 loop reads CASSQGTGAGGPSNEQFF. The CDR3 region has the DNA TGCGCCAGCAGCCAGGGAACTGGCGCGGGAGGCCCGTCCAATGAGCAGTTCTTC.

V is TRBV5-6 and J is TRBJ2-5, with 7 bases matching TRBD2. The V gene's germline CDR1 is SGHDT and CDR2 YYEEEE. V gave up 0 bases and J gave up 6 bases; unmatched junction bases: 2. The CDR3 totals 13 residues. The CDR3 DNA reads as TGTGCCAGCAGCTTGGGGGAGGGGAAGACCCAGTACTTC. This codes for CASSLGEGKTQYF.

The chain joins TRBV10-3 to TRBJ1-2, with D unclear. Germline CDR1 and CDR2: ENHRY and SYGVKD. With 4 bases removed from V and 4 bases from J, the gap between germline ends came to 10 bases. This CDR3 has 13 amino acids. The CDR3 protein is CAISGRDTYGYTF. The CDR3, as DNA: TGTGCCATCAGTGGGAGGGATACCTATGGCTACACCTTC.

This clonotype was counted a single time. This chain uses TRBV6-4 with TRBJ2-3; 7 bases are shared with TRBD1. V trimming: 6 bases; J trimming: 6 bases; junction bases outside the gene matches: 12. The CDR3 extends over 15 amino acids. In germline, CDR1 is MRHNA, CDR2 SNTAGT. In DNA form, the CDR3 reads TGTGCCAGCAGCGAAAGGGGGCCAGCTGGGGATACGCAGTATTTT. It translates to CASSERGPAGDTQYF.

V gene TRBV19 combines with J gene TRBJ2-1, with D unresolved. Germline V gene sequence: CDR1 LNHDA, CDR2 SQIVND (reference sequence). V lost 7 bases, J lost 4 bases, and 5 bases lay in between. The CDR3 contains 11 residues. Written as DNA, the CDR3 is TGTGCCAGTAACAATTACAATGAGCAGTTCTTC. Protein: CASNNYNEQFF.

The J gene is TRBJ2-3, the V gene TRBV4-1; D may match TRBD1 or TRBD2 (5 bases each). Germline values: CDR1 MGHRA, CDR2 YSYEKL. Trimming took 0 bases from V and 7 from J, leaving 23 bases between them. CDR3 length: 18 residues. The CDR3 is CASSQDQFLWGTPNTQYF. As DNA, the CDR3 is TGCGCCAGCAGCCAAGATCAATTTTTGTGGGGGACGCCAAATACGCAGTATTTT.